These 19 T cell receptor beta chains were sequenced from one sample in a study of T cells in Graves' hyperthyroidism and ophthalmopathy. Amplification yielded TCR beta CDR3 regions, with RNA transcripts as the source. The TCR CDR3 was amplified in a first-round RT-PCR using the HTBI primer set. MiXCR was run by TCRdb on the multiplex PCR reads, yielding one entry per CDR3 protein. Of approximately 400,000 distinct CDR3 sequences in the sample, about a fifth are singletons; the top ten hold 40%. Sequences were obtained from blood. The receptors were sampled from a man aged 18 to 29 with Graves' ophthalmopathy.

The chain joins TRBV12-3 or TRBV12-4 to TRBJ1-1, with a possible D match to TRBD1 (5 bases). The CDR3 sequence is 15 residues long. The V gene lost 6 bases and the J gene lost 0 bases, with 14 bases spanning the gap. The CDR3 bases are TGTGCCAGCAGCCGCAGGGACCAAATGAACACTGAAGCTTTCTTT. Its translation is CASSRRDQMNTEAFF.

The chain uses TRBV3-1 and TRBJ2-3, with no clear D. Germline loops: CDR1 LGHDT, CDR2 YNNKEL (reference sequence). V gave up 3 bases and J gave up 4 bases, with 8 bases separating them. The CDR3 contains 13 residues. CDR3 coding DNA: TGTGCCAGCAGCCAGGCATCACCAGATACGCAGTATTTT. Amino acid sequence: CASSQASPDTQYF.

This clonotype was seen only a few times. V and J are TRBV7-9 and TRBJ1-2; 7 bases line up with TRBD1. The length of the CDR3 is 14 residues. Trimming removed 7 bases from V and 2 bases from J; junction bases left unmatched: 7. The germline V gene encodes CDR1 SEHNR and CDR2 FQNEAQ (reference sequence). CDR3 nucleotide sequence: TGTGCCAGCACCAACAGGGGAGAGAACTATGGCTACACCTTC. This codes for CASTNRGENYGYTF. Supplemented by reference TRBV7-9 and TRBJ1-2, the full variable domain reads DTGVSQNPRHKITKRGQNVTFRCDPISEHNRLYWYRQTLGQGPEFLTYFQNEAQLEKSRLLSDRFSAERPKGSFSTLEIQRTEQGDSAMYLCASTNRGENYGYTFGSGTRLTVV.

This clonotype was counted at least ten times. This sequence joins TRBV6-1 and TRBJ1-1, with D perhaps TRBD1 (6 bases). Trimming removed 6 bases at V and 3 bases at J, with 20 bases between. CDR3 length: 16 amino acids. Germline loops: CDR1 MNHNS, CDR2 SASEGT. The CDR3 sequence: CASSSGVVGPYTEAFF. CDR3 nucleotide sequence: TGTGCCAGCAGCTCAGGGGTGGTAGGGCCTTACACTGAAGCTTTCTTT.

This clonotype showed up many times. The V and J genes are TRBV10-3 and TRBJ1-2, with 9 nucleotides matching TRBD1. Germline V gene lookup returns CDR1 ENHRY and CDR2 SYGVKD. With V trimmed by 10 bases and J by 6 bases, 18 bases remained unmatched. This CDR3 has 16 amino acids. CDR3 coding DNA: TGTGCCAGTAAAAAGACAGGGGGTGAACCCACCGATGGCTACACCTTC. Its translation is CASKKTGGEPTDGYTF.

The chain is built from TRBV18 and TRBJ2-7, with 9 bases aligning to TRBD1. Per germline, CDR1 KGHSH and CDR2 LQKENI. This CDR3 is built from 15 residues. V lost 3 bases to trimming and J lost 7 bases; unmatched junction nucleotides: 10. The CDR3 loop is CASSPAGQGLGEQYF. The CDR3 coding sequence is TGTGCCAGCTCACCCGCGGGACAGGGCCTGGGGGAGCAGTACTTC.

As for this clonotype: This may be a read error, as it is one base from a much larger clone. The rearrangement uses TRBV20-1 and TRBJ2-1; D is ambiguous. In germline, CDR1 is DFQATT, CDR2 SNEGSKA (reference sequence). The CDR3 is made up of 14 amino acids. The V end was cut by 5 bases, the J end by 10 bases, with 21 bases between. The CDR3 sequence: CSAPQLDGNYEQFF. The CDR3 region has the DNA TGCAGTGCTCCTCAACTGGACGGTAACTACGAGCAGTTCTTC.

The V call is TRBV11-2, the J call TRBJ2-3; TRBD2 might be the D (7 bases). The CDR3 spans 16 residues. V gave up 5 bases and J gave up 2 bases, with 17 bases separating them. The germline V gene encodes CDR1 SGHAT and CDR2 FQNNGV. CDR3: CASSPGTGGYTDTQYF. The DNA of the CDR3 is TGTGCCAGCAGCCCAGGGACGGGGGGCTACACAGATACGCAGTATTTT.

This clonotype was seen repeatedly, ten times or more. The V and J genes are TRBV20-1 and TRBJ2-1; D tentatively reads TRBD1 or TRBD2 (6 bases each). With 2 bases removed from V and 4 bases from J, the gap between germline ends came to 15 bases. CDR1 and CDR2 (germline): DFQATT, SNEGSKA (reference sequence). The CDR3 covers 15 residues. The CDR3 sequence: CSARSRQGTYNEQFF. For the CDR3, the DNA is TGCAGTGCTAGATCCAGGCAGGGGACTTACAATGAGCAGTTCTTC.

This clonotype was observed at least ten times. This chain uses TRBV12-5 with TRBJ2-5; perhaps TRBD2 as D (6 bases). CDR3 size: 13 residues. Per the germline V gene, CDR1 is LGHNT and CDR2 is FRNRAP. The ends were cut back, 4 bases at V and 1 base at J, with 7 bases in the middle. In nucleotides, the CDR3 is TGTGCTAGTGGTTCTAGCGTCCAAGAGACCCAGTACTTC. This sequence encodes CASGSSVQETQYF.

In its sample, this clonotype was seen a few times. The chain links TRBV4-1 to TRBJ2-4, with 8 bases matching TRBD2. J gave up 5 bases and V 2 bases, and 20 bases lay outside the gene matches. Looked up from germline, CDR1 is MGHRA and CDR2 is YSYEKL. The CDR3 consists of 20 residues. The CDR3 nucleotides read TGCGCCAGCAGCCAAAGAACTTCGACAGCGTACGGGGGGGTAGAAAACATTCAGTACTTC. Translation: CASSQRTSTAYGGVENIQYF.

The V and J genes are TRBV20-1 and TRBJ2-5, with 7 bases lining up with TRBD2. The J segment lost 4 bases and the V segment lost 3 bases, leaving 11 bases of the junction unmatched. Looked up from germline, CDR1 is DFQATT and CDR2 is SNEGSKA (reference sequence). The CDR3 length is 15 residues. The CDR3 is CSASSSGELLETQYF. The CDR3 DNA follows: TGCAGTGCTAGTTCAAGCGGGGAGCTGCTAGAGACCCAGTACTTC.

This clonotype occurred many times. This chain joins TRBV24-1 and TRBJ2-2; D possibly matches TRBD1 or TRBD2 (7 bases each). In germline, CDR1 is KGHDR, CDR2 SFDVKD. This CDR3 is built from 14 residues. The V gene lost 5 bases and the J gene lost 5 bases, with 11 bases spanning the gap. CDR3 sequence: CATSAGGETGELFF. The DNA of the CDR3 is TGTGCCACCAGTGCAGGGGGGGAAACCGGGGAGCTGTTTTTT.

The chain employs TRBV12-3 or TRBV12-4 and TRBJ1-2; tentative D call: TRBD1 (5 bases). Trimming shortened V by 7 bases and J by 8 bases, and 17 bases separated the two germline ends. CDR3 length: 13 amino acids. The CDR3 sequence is CASTLGGGRGYTF. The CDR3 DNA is TGTGCCAGCACCCTCGGGGGGGGAAGGGGCTACACCTTC.

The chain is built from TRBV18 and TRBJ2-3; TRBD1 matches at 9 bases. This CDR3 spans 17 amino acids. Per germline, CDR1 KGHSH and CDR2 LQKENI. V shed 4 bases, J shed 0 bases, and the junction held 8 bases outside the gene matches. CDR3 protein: CASSLRTGQGSTDTQYF. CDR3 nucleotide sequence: TGTGCCAGCTCACTCAGGACTGGACAGGGGAGCACAGATACGCAGTATTTT.

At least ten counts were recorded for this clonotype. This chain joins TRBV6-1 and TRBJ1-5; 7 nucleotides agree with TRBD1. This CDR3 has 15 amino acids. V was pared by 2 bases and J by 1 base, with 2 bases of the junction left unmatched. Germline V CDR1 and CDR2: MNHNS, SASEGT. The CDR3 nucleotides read TGTGCCAGCAGTGAAAGGGGGCTGAGCAATCAGCCCCAGCATTTT. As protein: CASSERGLSNQPQHF.

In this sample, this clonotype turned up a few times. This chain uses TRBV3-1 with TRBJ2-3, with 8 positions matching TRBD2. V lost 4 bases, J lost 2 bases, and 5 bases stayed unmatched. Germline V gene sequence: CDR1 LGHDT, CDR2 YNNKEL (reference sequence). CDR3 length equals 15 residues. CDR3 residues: CASSPYGGATDTQYF. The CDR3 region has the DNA TGTGCCAGCAGCCCCTACGGGGGGGCCACAGATACGCAGTATTTT.

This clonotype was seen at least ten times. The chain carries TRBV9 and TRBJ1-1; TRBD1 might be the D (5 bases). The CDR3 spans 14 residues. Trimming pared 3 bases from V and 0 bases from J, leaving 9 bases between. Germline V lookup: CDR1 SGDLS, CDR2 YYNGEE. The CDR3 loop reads CASSEGMMNTEAFF. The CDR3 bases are TGTGCCAGCAGCGAGGGGATGATGAACACTGAAGCTTTCTTT.

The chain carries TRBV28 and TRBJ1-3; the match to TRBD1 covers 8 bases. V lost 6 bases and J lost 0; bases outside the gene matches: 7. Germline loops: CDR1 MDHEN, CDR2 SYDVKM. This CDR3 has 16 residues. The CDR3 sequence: CASRSGGTFSGNTIYF. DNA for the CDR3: TGTGCCAGCAGATCAGGGGGCACATTCTCTGGAAACACCATATATTTT.